Listed below are T cell receptor beta chains from one sample, sequenced in a study of blood T cells in healthy people across ages. TCRdb independently ran MiXCR on the 5' RACE reads; one entry per CDR3 protein. The table has around 1.5 million distinct CDR3 sequences, about 40% seen once; the top ten hold roughly 7.9%. The sequenced material came from blood. These receptors originate from a woman aged 18 to 35 in good health. CDR3s include the opening cysteine and the closing phenylalanine or tryptophan. D genes are given only for firm matches. Size values are once, few and many counts, or a class for expanded clones, and some rows have none.

d_gene: -; v_gene: TRBV9; abundance: -; j_gene: TRBJ2-7; CDR3aa: CASSAASGRDEEQYF; CDR3nt: TGTGCCAGCAGCGCCGCTTCGGGACGCGATGAGGAGCAGTACTTC
d_gene: -; v_gene: TRBV7-2; abundance: -; j_gene: TRBJ2-4; CDR3aa: CASGPKGGNIQYF; CDR3nt: TGTGCCAGCGGACCCAAAGGCGGGAACATTCAGTACTTC
d_gene: -; v_gene: TRBV7-2; abundance: -; j_gene: TRBJ2-1; CDR3aa: CASSLGHRTDFGNEQFF; CDR3nt: TGTGCCAGCAGCTTAGGGCACCGGACAGATTTTGGGAATGAGCAGTTCTTC
d_gene: TRBD1; v_gene: TRBV20-1; abundance: -; j_gene: TRBJ1-5; CDR3aa: CSAGTGVQPQHF; CDR3nt: TGCAGTGCCGGGACAGGGGTTCAGCCCCAGCATTTT
d_gene: -; v_gene: TRBV30; abundance: -; j_gene: TRBJ2-1; CDR3aa: CAWTQSAAKQFF; CDR3nt: TGTGCCTGGACGCAAAGTGCTGCGAAGCAGTTCTTC
d_gene: -; v_gene: TRBV21-1; abundance: -; j_gene: TRBJ1-2; CDR3aa: CASSNKKDGYGYTF; CDR3nt: TGTGCCAGCAGCAATAAAAAGGACGGCTATGGCTACACCTTC
d_gene: -; v_gene: TRBV20-1; abundance: -; j_gene: TRBJ1-6; CDR3aa: CSAVRQASSYNSPLHF; CDR3nt: TGCAGTGCTGTTCGACAGGCGAGCTCCTATAATTCACCCCTCCACTTT
d_gene: -; v_gene: TRBV11-2; abundance: few; j_gene: TRBJ2-3; CDR3aa: CASSSVGLTDTQYF; CDR3nt: TGTGCCAGCAGCTCGGTGGGGCTCACAGATACGCAGTATTTT
d_gene: TRBD1; v_gene: TRBV5-1; abundance: -; j_gene: TRBJ1-1; CDR3aa: CASSWGGQKNTEAFF; CDR3nt: TGCGCCAGCAGCTGGGGGGGACAGAAGAACACTGAAGCTTTCTTT
d_gene: TRBD2; v_gene: TRBV6-4; abundance: -; j_gene: TRBJ2-1; CDR3aa: CASSPGLAGSPSYNEQFF; CDR3nt: TGTGCCAGCAGTCCGGGACTAGCGGGCTCACCTTCCTACAATGAGCAGTTCTTC
d_gene: -; v_gene: TRBV20-1; abundance: -; j_gene: TRBJ1-2; CDR3aa: CSAPETTGYTF; CDR3nt: TGCAGTGCTCCCGAGACAACTGGCTACACCTTC
d_gene: -; v_gene: TRBV20-1; abundance: -; j_gene: TRBJ1-1; CDR3aa: CSVRQEAFF; CDR3nt: TGCAGTGTGAGGCAGGAAGCTTTCTTT
d_gene: -; v_gene: TRBV20-1; abundance: few; j_gene: TRBJ2-7; CDR3aa: CSVWDPAISSYEQYF; CDR3nt: TGCAGTGTGTGGGATCCAGCGATTAGCTCCTACGAGCAGTACTTC
d_gene: -; v_gene: TRBV19; abundance: -; j_gene: TRBJ2-7; CDR3aa: CASSVTQTYEQYF; CDR3nt: TGTGCCAGTAGTGTAACCCAAACCTACGAGCAGTACTTC
d_gene: TRBD2; v_gene: TRBV28; abundance: -; j_gene: TRBJ2-2; CDR3aa: CASSFRGGYTGELFF; CDR3nt: TGTGCCAGCAGTTTTCGGGGGGGGTACACCGGGGAGCTGTTTTTT
d_gene: -; v_gene: TRBV20-1; abundance: -; j_gene: TRBJ1-2; CDR3aa: CSAPQGINGYTF; CDR3nt: TGCAGTGCCCCCCAGGGAATTAACGGCTACACCTTC
d_gene: -; v_gene: TRBV27; abundance: -; j_gene: TRBJ2-4; CDR3aa: CASILGTSGYEQYF; CDR3nt: -
d_gene: -; v_gene: TRBV29-1; abundance: -; j_gene: TRBJ2-3; CDR3aa: CSVFGESGLEVTETQYF; CDR3nt: TGCAGCGTTTTCGGAGAGTCGGGACTGGAAGTAACAGAGACGCAGTATTTT
d_gene: -; v_gene: TRBV12-3/TRBV12-4; abundance: -; j_gene: TRBJ1-2; CDR3aa: CASSFGGVEGDGYTF; CDR3nt: TGTGCCAGCAGTTTCGGAGGGGTTGAGGGGGATGGCTACACCTTC
d_gene: TRBD1; v_gene: TRBV20-1; abundance: -; j_gene: TRBJ2-4; CDR3aa: CSARMWTGEQASKNIQYF; CDR3nt: TGCAGTGCTAGAATGTGGACAGGGGAACAGGCCTCCAAAAACATTCAGTACTTC
d_gene: -; v_gene: TRBV15; abundance: -; j_gene: TRBJ1-1; CDR3aa: CATSRDFDGGTEAFF; CDR3nt: TGTGCCACCAGCAGAGATTTCGATGGGGGGACTGAAGCTTTCTTT
d_gene: -; v_gene: TRBV7-2; abundance: -; j_gene: TRBJ1-5; CDR3aa: CASSFATGNNQPQHF; CDR3nt: TGTGCCAGCAGCTTCGCGACAGGAAACAATCAGCCCCAGCATTTT
d_gene: -; v_gene: TRBV20-1; abundance: once; j_gene: TRBJ2-7; CDR3aa: CSARDFRGYEQYF; CDR3nt: TGCAGTGCTAGAGATTTTAGGGGTTACGAGCAGTACTTC
d_gene: -; v_gene: TRBV28; abundance: -; j_gene: TRBJ1-1; CDR3aa: CASLGGVGTEAFF; CDR3nt: TGTGCCAGCCTTGGGGGGGTCGGCACTGAAGCTTTCTTT
d_gene: -; v_gene: TRBV3-1; abundance: -; j_gene: TRBJ2-5; CDR3aa: CASKYLGGTQYF; CDR3nt: TGTGCCAGCAAGTATCTCGGGGGGACCCAGTACTTC
d_gene: TRBD2; v_gene: TRBV12-3/TRBV12-4; abundance: few; j_gene: TRBJ2-3; CDR3aa: CASSLGGGGRGDTQYF; CDR3nt: TGTGCCAGCAGTTTAGGCGGGGGAGGTCGGGGAGATACGCAGTATTTT
d_gene: -; v_gene: TRBV12-3/TRBV12-4; abundance: -; j_gene: TRBJ2-5; CDR3aa: CASRTTGLVEAQYF; CDR3nt: TGTGCCAGCAGAACCACAGGGTTAGTGGAGGCCCAGTACTTC
d_gene: -; v_gene: TRBV28; abundance: few; j_gene: TRBJ2-3; CDR3aa: CASTSSGAGADTQYF; CDR3nt: TGTGCCAGCACCTCGTCGGGGGCAGGCGCAGATACGCAGTATTTT
d_gene: TRBD2; v_gene: TRBV15; abundance: -; j_gene: TRBJ2-5; CDR3aa: CATSSTTSGLGETQYF; CDR3nt: TGTGCCACCAGCAGCACGACTAGCGGACTGGGCGAGACCCAGTACTTC
d_gene: -; v_gene: TRBV7-8; abundance: few; j_gene: TRBJ2-3; CDR3aa: CASSSGGGSYYNTQYF; CDR3nt: TGTGCCAGCAGCTCAGGGGGGGGGAGTTATTATAATACGCAGTATTTT
d_gene: TRBD1; v_gene: TRBV5-1; abundance: once; j_gene: TRBJ1-1; CDR3aa: CASSATQGVNTEAFF; CDR3nt: TGCGCCAGCAGCGCGACACAGGGGGTGAACACTGAAGCTTTCTTT
d_gene: -; v_gene: TRBV25-1; abundance: -; j_gene: TRBJ2-3; CDR3aa: CAGSESGGGLTDTQYF; CDR3nt: TGTGCCGGCAGTGAATCTGGCGGGGGCCTCACAGATACGCAGTATTTT
d_gene: -; v_gene: TRBV5-1; abundance: few; j_gene: TRBJ1-2; CDR3aa: CASSPTDIVYGYTF; CDR3nt: TGCGCCAGCAGCCCAACCGACATTGTCTATGGCTACACCTTC
d_gene: TRBD2; v_gene: TRBV28; abundance: -; j_gene: TRBJ2-1; CDR3aa: CASSLQVAGGYEQFF; CDR3nt: TGTGCCAGCAGCCTACAGGTAGCGGGGGGTTATGAGCAGTTCTTC
d_gene: -; v_gene: TRBV18; abundance: -; j_gene: TRBJ1-1; CDR3aa: CASSSGEDTEAFF; CDR3nt: TGTGCCAGCTCATCTGGGGAGGACACTGAAGCTTTCTTT
d_gene: -; v_gene: TRBV3-1; abundance: -; j_gene: TRBJ2-4; CDR3aa: CASSPRETGLAKNIQYF; CDR3nt: TGTGCCAGCAGCCCCAGGGAAACGGGCCTAGCCAAAAACATTCAGTACTTC
d_gene: -; v_gene: TRBV14; abundance: -; j_gene: TRBJ2-7; CDR3aa: CASSQRGVTYEQYF; CDR3nt: TGTGCCAGCAGCCAGAGGGGGGTCACCTACGAGCAGTACTTC
d_gene: -; v_gene: TRBV29-1; abundance: few; j_gene: TRBJ2-3; CDR3aa: CSVEGQSDTQYF; CDR3nt: TGCAGCGTTGAAGGTCAGTCAGATACGCAGTATTTT
d_gene: -; v_gene: TRBV29-1; abundance: -; j_gene: TRBJ1-1; CDR3aa: CSALVFTVGRGGEAFF; CDR3nt: TGCAGCGCATTAGTTTTTACTGTGGGTAGGGGAGGTGAAGCTTTCTTT
d_gene: -; v_gene: TRBV12-3/TRBV12-4; abundance: -; j_gene: TRBJ2-4; CDR3aa: CASSLPSGGATKNIQYF; CDR3nt: TGTGCCAGCAGTTTACCCTCTGGGGGCGCGACCAAAAACATTCAGTACTTC
d_gene: -; v_gene: TRBV2; abundance: -; j_gene: TRBJ2-7; CDR3aa: CASSWPHESYEQYF; CDR3nt: TGTGCCAGCAGTTGGCCCCACGAAAGCTACGAGCAGTACTTC
d_gene: TRBD2; v_gene: TRBV18; abundance: few; j_gene: TRBJ2-1; CDR3aa: CASSPRWGGPYNEQFF; CDR3nt: TGTGCCAGCTCACCACGTTGGGGGGGACCCTACAATGAGCAGTTCTTC
d_gene: TRBD2; v_gene: TRBV4-2; abundance: -; j_gene: TRBJ2-3; CDR3aa: CASSRPGGPADTQYF; CDR3nt: TGTGCTAGCAGCCGCCCGGGGGGGCCTGCAGATACGCAGTATTTT
d_gene: -; v_gene: TRBV28; abundance: -; j_gene: TRBJ1-2; CDR3aa: CASSRRRGGGYTF; CDR3nt: TGTGCCAGCAGTCGACGACGAGGAGGCGGCTACACCTTC
d_gene: TRBD2; v_gene: TRBV20-1; abundance: few; j_gene: TRBJ2-5; CDR3aa: CSASRTSGGMTQYF; CDR3nt: TGCAGTGCTAGCAGGACTAGCGGGGGCATGACCCAGTACTTC
d_gene: TRBD1; v_gene: TRBV2; abundance: many; j_gene: TRBJ2-4; CDR3aa: CASSRQGENIQYF; CDR3nt: TGTGCCAGCAGTCGACAGGGAGAAAACATTCAGTACTTC
d_gene: -; v_gene: TRBV20-1; abundance: -; j_gene: TRBJ2-5; CDR3aa: CSARPGETVANEQYF; CDR3nt: TGCAGTGCTAGGCCAGGGGAAACCGTCGCGAATGAGCAGTACTTC
d_gene: -; v_gene: TRBV9; abundance: -; j_gene: TRBJ1-2; CDR3aa: CASSGQETNYGYTF; CDR3nt: TGTGCCAGCAGCGGCCAGGAGACCAACTATGGCTACACCTTC
d_gene: -; v_gene: TRBV20-1; abundance: -; j_gene: TRBJ2-7; CDR3aa: CSARLTYEQYF; CDR3nt: TGCAGTGCTAGACTTACCTACGAGCAGTACTTC
d_gene: -; v_gene: TRBV28; abundance: -; j_gene: TRBJ2-7; CDR3aa: CASSLVLAGGRNYEQYF; CDR3nt: TGTGCCAGCAGTTTAGTTTTGGCCGGTGGCAGGAACTACGAGCAGTACTTC
d_gene: -; v_gene: TRBV21-1; abundance: few; j_gene: TRBJ2-3; CDR3aa: CASSKVGTSGSSTDTQYF; CDR3nt: TGTGCCAGCAGCAAAGTCGGGACTAGCGGGAGCAGCACAGATACGCAGTATTTT
d_gene: TRBD1; v_gene: TRBV6-2/TRBV6-3; abundance: few; j_gene: TRBJ2-3; CDR3aa: CASTGQGNADTQYF; CDR3nt: TGTGCCAGCACTGGACAGGGTAACGCAGATACGCAGTATTTT
d_gene: -; v_gene: TRBV20-1; abundance: -; j_gene: TRBJ2-1; CDR3aa: CSASGAAYNEQFF; CDR3nt: TGCAGTGCTAGCGGGGCTGCCTACAATGAGCAGTTCTTC
d_gene: -; v_gene: TRBV27; abundance: -; j_gene: TRBJ2-6; CDR3aa: CASSGVFSGANVLTF; CDR3nt: TGTGCCAGCAGTGGAGTGTTCTCTGGGGCCAACGTCCTGACTTTC
d_gene: -; v_gene: TRBV11-3; abundance: many; j_gene: TRBJ1-5; CDR3aa: CASSGGRGLVQPQHF; CDR3nt: TGTGCCAGCAGCGGCGGCAGGGGTCTCGTTCAGCCCCAGCATTTT
d_gene: -; v_gene: TRBV4-1; abundance: many; j_gene: TRBJ1-4; CDR3aa: CASRPRYGPNEKLFF; CDR3nt: TGCGCCAGCAGGCCCAGGTATGGGCCGAATGAAAAACTGTTTTTT
d_gene: -; v_gene: TRBV27; abundance: -; j_gene: TRBJ2-7; CDR3aa: CTSSLSPGWSEQYF; CDR3nt: TGTACCAGCAGTTTGTCCCCCGGCTGGTCCGAGCAGTACTTC
d_gene: -; v_gene: TRBV2; abundance: -; j_gene: TRBJ1-1; CDR3aa: CASRTGTETEAFF; CDR3nt: TGTGCCAGCAGAACCGGGACGGAAACTGAAGCTTTCTTT